The source of this TCR beta chain is a study of blood T cells in healthy people across ages. V was cut by 2 bases and J by 4 bases, with 10 bases left in between. The length of the CDR3 is 13 residues. Germline V gene lookup returns CDR1 DFQATT and CDR2 SNEGSKA (reference sequence). Total RNA was extracted at no less than 5.5 micrograms per sample. Study observations and caveats: A strong correlation was found between TCR beta diversity and the percentage of naive T cells.

For the second PCR, which ran for about 6 to 11 cycles, a sample-barcoded 5' primer and a J-beta primer mix were used. A template-switch adaptor with 12 random nucleotides tagged each cDNA molecule. MiXCR was run by TCRdb on the 5' RACE reads, yielding one entry per CDR3 protein. The table has roughly 700,000 distinct CDR3 sequences, 45% to 50% seen once. Points on this clonotype: Its antigen is undetermined.

The rearrangement joins TRBV20-1 to TRBJ2-3, with D unresolved. Source material: blood. The receptor was derived from a woman aged 60-70 years in good health. DNA for the CDR3: TGCAGTGCTAGAAAGGCCTCCGCAGATACGCAGTATTTT. It translates to CSARKASADTQYF.